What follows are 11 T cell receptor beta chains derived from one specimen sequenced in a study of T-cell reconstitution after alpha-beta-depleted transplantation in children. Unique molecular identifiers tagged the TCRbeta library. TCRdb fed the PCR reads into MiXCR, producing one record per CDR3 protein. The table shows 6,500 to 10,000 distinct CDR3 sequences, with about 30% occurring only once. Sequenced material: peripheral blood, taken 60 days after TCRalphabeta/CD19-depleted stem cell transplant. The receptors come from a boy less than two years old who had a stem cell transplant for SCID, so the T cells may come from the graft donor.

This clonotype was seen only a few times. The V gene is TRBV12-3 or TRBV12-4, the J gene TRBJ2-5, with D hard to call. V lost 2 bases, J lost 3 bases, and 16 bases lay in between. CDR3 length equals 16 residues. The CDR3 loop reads CASSLWGNSHKETQYF. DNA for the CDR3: TGTGCCAGCAGTTTATGGGGTAATAGCCACAAAGAGACCCAGTACTTC.

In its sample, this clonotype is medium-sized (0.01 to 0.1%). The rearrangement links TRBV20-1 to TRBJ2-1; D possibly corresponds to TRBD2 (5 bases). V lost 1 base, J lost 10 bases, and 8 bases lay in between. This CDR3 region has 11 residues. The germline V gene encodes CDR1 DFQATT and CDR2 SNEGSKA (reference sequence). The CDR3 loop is CSARVGEEQFF. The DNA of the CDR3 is TGCAGTGCTAGAGTCGGGGAAGAGCAGTTCTTC.

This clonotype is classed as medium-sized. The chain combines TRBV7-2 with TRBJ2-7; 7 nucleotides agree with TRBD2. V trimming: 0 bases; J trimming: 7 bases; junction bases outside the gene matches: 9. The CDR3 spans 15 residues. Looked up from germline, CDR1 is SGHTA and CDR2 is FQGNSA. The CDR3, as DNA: TGTGCCAGCAGCTTAGCGGGGGGGAGGCCTTGGGAGCAGTACTTC. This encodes CASSLAGGRPWEQYF. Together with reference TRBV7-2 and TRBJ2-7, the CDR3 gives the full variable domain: GAGVSQSPSNKVTEKGKDVELRCDPISGHTALYWYRQSLGQGLEFLIYFQGNSAPDKSGLPSDRFSAERTGGSVSTLTIQRTQQEDSAVYLCASSLAGGRPWEQYFGPGTRLTVT.

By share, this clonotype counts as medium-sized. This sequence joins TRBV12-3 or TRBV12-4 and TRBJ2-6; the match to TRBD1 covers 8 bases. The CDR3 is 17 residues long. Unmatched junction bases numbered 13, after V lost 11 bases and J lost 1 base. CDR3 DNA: TGTGCCTCTAAGGGACCGACAGGGGAATCTGGGGCCAACGTCCTGACTTTC. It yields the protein CASKGPTGESGANVLTF.

The CDR3 coding sequence is TGCAGCGTTGGATATAACCGAAATGAGCAGTTCTTC. This sequence encodes CSVGYNRNEQFF. The V and J genes are TRBV29-1 and TRBJ2-1; D unresolved. Trimming removed 4 bases from V and 7 bases from J, with 11 bases in between. This CDR3 has 12 amino acids. Per germline, CDR1 SQVTM and CDR2 ANQGSEA.

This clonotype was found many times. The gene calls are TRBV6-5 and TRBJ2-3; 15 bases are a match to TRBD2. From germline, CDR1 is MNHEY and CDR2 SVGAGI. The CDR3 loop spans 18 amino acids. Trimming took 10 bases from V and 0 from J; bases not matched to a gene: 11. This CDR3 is CATLQGLAGGRSTDTQYF. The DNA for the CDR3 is TGTGCCACCCTACAGGGACTAGCGGGGGGCCGTAGCACAGATACGCAGTATTTT.

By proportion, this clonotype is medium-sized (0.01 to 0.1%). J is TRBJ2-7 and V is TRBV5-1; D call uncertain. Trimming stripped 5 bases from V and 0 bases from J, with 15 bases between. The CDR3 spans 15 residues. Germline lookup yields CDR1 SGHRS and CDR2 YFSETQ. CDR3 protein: CASRRSVVGSYEQYF. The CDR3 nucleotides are TGCGCCAGCAGAAGAAGCGTCGTCGGCTCCTACGAGCAGTACTTC.

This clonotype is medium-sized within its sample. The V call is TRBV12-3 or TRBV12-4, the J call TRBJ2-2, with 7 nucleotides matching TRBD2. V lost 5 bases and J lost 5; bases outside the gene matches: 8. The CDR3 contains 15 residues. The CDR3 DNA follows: TGTGCCAGCAGTAAAAGAGCGGGGTGTACCGGGGAGCTGTTTTTT. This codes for CASSKRAGCTGELFF.

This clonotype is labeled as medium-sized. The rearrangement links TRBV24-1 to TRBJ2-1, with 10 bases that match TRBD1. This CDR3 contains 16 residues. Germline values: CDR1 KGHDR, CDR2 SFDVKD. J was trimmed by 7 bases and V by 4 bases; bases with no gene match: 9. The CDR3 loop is CATSDPATGGGNEQFF. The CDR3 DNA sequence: TGTGCCACCAGTGACCCGGCGACAGGGGGCGGGAATGAGCAGTTCTTC.

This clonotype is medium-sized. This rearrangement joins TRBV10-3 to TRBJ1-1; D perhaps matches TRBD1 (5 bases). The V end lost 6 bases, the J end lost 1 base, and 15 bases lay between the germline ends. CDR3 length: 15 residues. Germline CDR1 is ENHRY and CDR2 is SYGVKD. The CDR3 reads CAIRAYGGPNTEAFF. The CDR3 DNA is TGTGCCATCAGGGCCTACGGGGGTCCGAACACTGAAGCTTTCTTT.

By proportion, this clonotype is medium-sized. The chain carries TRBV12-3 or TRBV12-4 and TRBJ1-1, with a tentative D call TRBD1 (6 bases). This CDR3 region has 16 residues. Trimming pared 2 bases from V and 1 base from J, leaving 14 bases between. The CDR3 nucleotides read TGTGCCAGCAGTTTACGCAGGGGTTTGAGGAACACTGAAGCTTTCTTT. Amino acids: CASSLRRGLRNTEAFF.